Listed here are 4 T cell receptor beta chains from one sample, sequenced in a study of T-cell memory formation after mild COVID-19. TCRdb independently ran MiXCR on the 5' RACE reads; one entry per CDR3 protein. The sample yields roughly 500,000 distinct CDR3 sequences, approximately 20% seen once. The material sequenced was PBMCs or a T cell subset sorted from them (not recorded which). These receptors came from an adult woman who had mild COVID-19 (a few samples of this study predate the infection). Cell type and time point are not known.

The CDR3: CASSEQGPNSPLHF. The CDR3, as DNA: TGTGCCAGCAGTGAACAGGGGCCTAATTCACCCCTCCACTTT. The chain has TRBV25-1 and TRBJ1-6, with a tentative D call TRBD1 (6 bases). Germline CDR1 reads MGHDK; CDR2 reads SYGVNS. The CDR3 consists of 14 residues. Trimming cost V 2 bases and J 6 bases, with 8 bases left between them.

This clonotype has at least ten counts. The chain couples TRBV12-3 or TRBV12-4 to TRBJ1-5; possibly TRBD1 for D (5 bases). V was trimmed by 6 bases and J by 2 bases, leaving 11 bases between them. The CDR3 is 14 amino acids. The CDR3 DNA reads TGTGCCAGCAGGCAACAGGATGGCAATCAGCCCCAGCATTTT. Translated: CASRQQDGNQPQHF.

V gene TRBV20-1 combines with J gene TRBJ1-1; D gene unclear. CDR1 and CDR2 from the germline V gene are DFQATT and SNEGSKA (reference sequence). Trimming left V 7 bases short and J 7 bases short, with 19 bases between. This CDR3 region has 13 residues. The CDR3 loop reads CSEGRPTNYEAFF. CDR3 coding DNA: TGCAGTGAGGGCCGCCCCACGAACTATGAAGCTTTCTTT.

This clonotype showed up just a few times. The chain is built from TRBV7-9 and TRBJ2-3; tentative D call: TRBD2 (7 bases). The germline V gene encodes CDR1 SEHNR and CDR2 FQNEAQ (reference sequence). The CDR3 contains 15 residues. The V end lost 8 bases, the J end lost 2 bases, and 17 bases lay between the germline ends. CDR3 nucleotide sequence: TGTGCCAGCGTTCTGGGGGGGCAGAACACAGATACGCAGTATTTT. The encoded protein is CASVLGGQNTDTQYF.